This T cell receptor (beta chain) was identified in a study of cytomegalovirus exposure and HLA in healthy donors. Study-wide context: Earlier, some 180 million T cells were analyzed, and fewer than 120 million unique TCR beta sequences were found among them. General observations from the study: Later, TCR association rates were found to vary by HLA locus, highest for DRB1 and lowest for HLA-C. In a later analysis, more than 15,000 TCR beta sequences were associated with HLA alleles at 0.05 false discovery rate.

Worth noting for this clone: Antigen specificity is unknown.

The V segment lost 3 bases and the J segment 6 bases; nucleotides outside the gene matches: 7. The CDR3 is 15 amino acids. Germline assignment: CDR1 SGHVS and CDR2 FQNEAQ. Each donor was nominally healthy when sampled (though unrecorded immune exposures were likely). The study ran its PCR with 60 Vbeta and 13 Jbeta primers. Data came from immunoSEQ multiplex PCR; TCRdb stores just in-frame clones and leaves some out. The table lists about 98,000 clones, about three quarters of them singletons. The TCR was taken from a human donor in good health. The chain couples TRBV7-8 to TRBJ1-5; TRBD1 matches at 8 bases. Sample: PBMCs. The chain's CDR3 is CASSLTGERGQPQHF. The CDR3 DNA sequence: TGTGCCAGCAGCTTGACAGGGGAGAGGGGTCAGCCCCAGCATTTT.